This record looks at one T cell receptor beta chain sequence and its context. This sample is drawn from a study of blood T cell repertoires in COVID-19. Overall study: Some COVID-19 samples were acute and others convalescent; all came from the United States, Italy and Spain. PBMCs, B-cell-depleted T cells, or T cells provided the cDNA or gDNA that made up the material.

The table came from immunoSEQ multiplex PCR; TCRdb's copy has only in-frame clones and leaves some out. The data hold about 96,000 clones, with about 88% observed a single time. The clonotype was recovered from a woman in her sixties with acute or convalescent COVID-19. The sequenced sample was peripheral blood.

CDR3 coding DNA: TGTGCCAGCAGTTTTGGAGGCGGGGGGGGCCTTAAAAACATTCAGTACTTC. It is translated as CASSFGGGGGLKNIQYF. The chain links TRBV28 to TRBJ2-4; 9 bases line up with TRBD2. Losses at the gene ends were 3 bases for V and 4 bases for J; bases not matched to a gene: 10. The CDR3 spans 17 residues. Germline V gene sequence: CDR1 MDHEN, CDR2 SYDVKM.